A selection of T cell receptor beta chains follows, all from one sample in a study of T cells in Graves' hyperthyroidism and ophthalmopathy. In TCRdb, the multiplex PCR reads were re-called with MiXCR into one record per CDR3 protein. Of some 490,000 distinct CDR3 sequences detected, 15% to 20% appear once; the ten largest clones hold about 31%. Specimen: blood. Source of these receptors: a woman aged 25 to 45 with Graves' ophthalmopathy. The conserved cysteine and the conserved F or W are not part of the CDR3 here.

j_call: TRBJ2-7; v_call: TRBV6-2/TRBV6-3; cdr3_aa: ASAYPIRLAALSYEQY
j_call: TRBJ2-7; v_call: TRBV7-8; cdr3_aa: ASSLTPDSYEQY
j_call: TRBJ2-2; v_call: TRBV19; cdr3_aa: ASTEFRGSGELF
j_call: TRBJ1-2; v_call: TRBV15; cdr3_aa: ATSSATTGHGYT
j_call: TRBJ2-3; v_call: TRBV4-2; cdr3_aa: ASSQRGGETDTQY
j_call: TRBJ1-5; v_call: TRBV10-3; cdr3_aa: AISESPSRGTGQPQH
j_call: TRBJ2-7; v_call: TRBV20-1; cdr3_aa: SARDPAGVEYEQY
j_call: TRBJ2-3; v_call: TRBV5-4; cdr3_aa: ASSSAKRESPDTQY
j_call: TRBJ2-1; v_call: TRBV2; cdr3_aa: ASRLAGDDEQF
j_call: TRBJ2-5; v_call: TRBV15; cdr3_aa: ATSRGGGETQY
j_call: TRBJ2-7; v_call: TRBV13; cdr3_aa: ATQRGASYEQY
j_call: TRBJ1-5; v_call: TRBV7-3; cdr3_aa: ASSMDRDQPQH
j_call: TRBJ1-6; v_call: TRBV6-2/TRBV6-3; cdr3_aa: ASAVYGSYNSPLH
j_call: TRBJ2-7; v_call: TRBV2; cdr3_aa: AGSGAYEQY
j_call: TRBJ2-3; v_call: TRBV27; cdr3_aa: ASSSPVAGVDTQY
j_call: TRBJ2-3; v_call: TRBV7-2; cdr3_aa: ASSLRRVTDTQY
j_call: TRBJ1-6; v_call: TRBV20-1; cdr3_aa: SAMTGMVNSPLH
j_call: TRBJ2-6; v_call: TRBV29-1; cdr3_aa: SVVLRGDSGANVLT
j_call: TRBJ2-4; v_call: TRBV7-9; cdr3_aa: ASKIDSDAKNIQY
j_call: TRBJ2-7; v_call: TRBV28; cdr3_aa: ASSLWDRGTYEQY
j_call: TRBJ1-5; v_call: TRBV6-1; cdr3_aa: ASSPTGWNQPQH
j_call: TRBJ2-1; v_call: TRBV7-2; cdr3_aa: ASSKSGRVNEQF
j_call: TRBJ2-7; v_call: TRBV2; cdr3_aa: ASSAGPLYEQY
j_call: TRBJ1-5; v_call: TRBV7-9; cdr3_aa: ASSPDSRNQPQH
j_call: TRBJ2-7; v_call: TRBV28; cdr3_aa: ASRSRGQGPEQY
j_call: TRBJ2-1; v_call: TRBV9; cdr3_aa: ASSITAEQF
j_call: TRBJ2-1; v_call: TRBV20-1; cdr3_aa: SATGGSSYNEQF